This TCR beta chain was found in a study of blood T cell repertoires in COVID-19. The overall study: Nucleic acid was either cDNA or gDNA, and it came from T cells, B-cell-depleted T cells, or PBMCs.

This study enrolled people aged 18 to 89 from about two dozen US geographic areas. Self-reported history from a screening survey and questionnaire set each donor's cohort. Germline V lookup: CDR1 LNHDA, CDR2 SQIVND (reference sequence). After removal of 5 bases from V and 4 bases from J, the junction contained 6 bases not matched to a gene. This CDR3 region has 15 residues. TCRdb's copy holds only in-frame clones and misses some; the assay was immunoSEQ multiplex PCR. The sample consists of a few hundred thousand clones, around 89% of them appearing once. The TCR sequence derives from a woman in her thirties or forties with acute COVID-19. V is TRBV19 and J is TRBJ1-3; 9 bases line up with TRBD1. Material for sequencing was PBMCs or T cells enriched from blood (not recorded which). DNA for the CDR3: TGTGCCAGTAGTCAAACAGGGGGCTACGGAAACACCATATATTTT. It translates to CASSQTGGYGNTIYF.